Following are 4 T cell receptor beta chains from one sample sequenced in a study of identical twins. TCRdb used MiXCR to reprocess the 5' RACE reads, holding one entry per CDR3 protein. The data hold some 240,000 distinct CDR3 sequences, with approximately 10% observed a single time. The sequenced sample was memory T cells sorted from blood. Source of these receptors: a man aged 50-59 years in good health.

The genes are TRBV7-8 and TRBJ2-7; TRBD2 matches 13 bases. The J segment lost 10 bases and the V segment lost 3 bases, leaving 3 bases of the junction unmatched. The CDR3 is 13 amino acids. CDR1 and CDR2 (germline): SGHVS, FQNEAQ. CDR3 in DNA: TGTGCCAGCAGCTTCCGGACTAGCGGGGGCCAGTACTTC. Protein: CASSFRTSGGQYF.

In its sample, this clonotype was seen a few times. This chain connects TRBV2 to TRBJ2-5; 9 bases match TRBD1. The V and J ends lost 10 bases and 5 bases, in that order; junction bases with no gene match: 14. Germline CDR1 SNHLY, CDR2 FYNNEI. The CDR3 loop spans 15 amino acids. CDR3 in DNA: TGTGCCACGAGACCCCGGACAGGGGCGGTGGAGACCCAGTACTTC. Its protein is CATRPRTGAVETQYF.

This clonotype was seen more than once but under ten times. This sequence joins TRBV20-1 and TRBJ2-7; TRBD2 aligns across 11 bases. Germline lookup yields CDR1 DFQATT and CDR2 SNEGSKA (reference sequence). The J segment lost 5 bases and the V segment lost 5 bases, leaving 5 bases of the junction unmatched. The CDR3 is made up of 13 amino acids. CDR3 protein: CSAATSGRNEQYF. CDR3 in DNA: TGCAGTGCTGCAACTAGCGGGAGAAACGAGCAGTACTTC.

This clonotype was picked up a small number of times. V and J are TRBV6-1 and TRBJ2-1, with 14 bases fitting TRBD2. J was trimmed by 3 bases and V by 6 bases; bases with no gene match: 7. CDR1 is MNHNS, CDR2 SASEGT, per germline. This CDR3 spans 17 amino acids. The CDR3 is CASRALGLAGVYNEQFF. In nucleotides, the CDR3 is TGTGCCAGCAGAGCGCTGGGACTAGCGGGGGTCTACAATGAGCAGTTCTTC.